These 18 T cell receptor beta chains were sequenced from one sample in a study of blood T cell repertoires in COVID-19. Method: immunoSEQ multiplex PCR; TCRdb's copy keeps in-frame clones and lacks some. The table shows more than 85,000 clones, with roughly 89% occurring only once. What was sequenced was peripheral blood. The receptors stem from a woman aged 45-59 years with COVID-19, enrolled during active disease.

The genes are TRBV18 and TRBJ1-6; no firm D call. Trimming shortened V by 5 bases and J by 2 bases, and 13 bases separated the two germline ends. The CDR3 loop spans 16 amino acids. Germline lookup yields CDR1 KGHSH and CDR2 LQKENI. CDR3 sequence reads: CASSSIRGAYNSPLHF. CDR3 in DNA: TGTGCCAGCTCATCAATTCGAGGTGCCTATAATTCACCCCTCCACTTT.

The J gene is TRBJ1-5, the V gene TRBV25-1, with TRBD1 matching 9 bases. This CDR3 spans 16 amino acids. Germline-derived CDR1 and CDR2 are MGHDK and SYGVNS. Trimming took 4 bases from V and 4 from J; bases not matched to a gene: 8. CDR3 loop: CASSAPGQGPNQPQHF. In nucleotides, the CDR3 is TGTGCCAGCAGTGCCCCGGGACAGGGCCCTAATCAGCCCCAGCATTTT.

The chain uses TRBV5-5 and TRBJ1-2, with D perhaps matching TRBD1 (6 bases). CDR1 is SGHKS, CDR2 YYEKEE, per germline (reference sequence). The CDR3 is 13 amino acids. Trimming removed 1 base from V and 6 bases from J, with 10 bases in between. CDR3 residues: CASSLSGGNGYTF. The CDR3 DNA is TGTGCCAGCAGCTTGTCGGGGGGCAATGGCTACACCTTC. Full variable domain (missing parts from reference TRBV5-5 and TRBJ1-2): DAGVTQSPTHLIKTRGQQVTLRCSPISGHKSVSWYQQVLGQGPQFIFQYYEKEERGRGNFPDRFSARQFPNYSSELNVNALLLGDSALYLCASSLSGGNGYTFGSGTRLTVV.

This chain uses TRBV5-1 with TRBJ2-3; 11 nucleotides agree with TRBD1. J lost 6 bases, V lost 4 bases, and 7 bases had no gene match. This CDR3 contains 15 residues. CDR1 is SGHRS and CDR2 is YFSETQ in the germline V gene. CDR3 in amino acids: CASSPGTGGYDTQYF. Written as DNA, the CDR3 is TGCGCCAGCAGCCCAGGGACAGGGGGATATGATACGCAGTATTTT.

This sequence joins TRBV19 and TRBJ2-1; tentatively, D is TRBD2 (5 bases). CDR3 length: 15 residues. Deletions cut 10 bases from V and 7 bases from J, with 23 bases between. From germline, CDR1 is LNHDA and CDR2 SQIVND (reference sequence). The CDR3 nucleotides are TGTGCCACTAATGGCGGGCCCGAGGGTTGGAATGAGCAGTTCTTC. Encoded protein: CATNGGPEGWNEQFF.

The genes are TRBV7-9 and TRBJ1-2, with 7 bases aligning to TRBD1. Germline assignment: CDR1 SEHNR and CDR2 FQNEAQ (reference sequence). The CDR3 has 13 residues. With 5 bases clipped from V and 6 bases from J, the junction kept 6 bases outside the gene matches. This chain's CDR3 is CASSGTGADGYTF. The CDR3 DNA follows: TGTGCCAGCAGCGGAACAGGGGCCGATGGCTACACCTTC.

CDR3 nucleotides: TGTGCCAGCAGGAGGACTTCTCTAATCAATGAGCAGTTCTTC. It specifies CASRRTSLINEQFF. This sequence joins TRBV2 and TRBJ2-1; TRBD2 is a possible D gene (5 bases). The CDR3 extends over 14 amino acids. CDR1 and CDR2 (germline): SNHLY, FYNNEI. The V gene lost 6 bases and the J gene lost 6 bases, with 15 bases spanning the gap.

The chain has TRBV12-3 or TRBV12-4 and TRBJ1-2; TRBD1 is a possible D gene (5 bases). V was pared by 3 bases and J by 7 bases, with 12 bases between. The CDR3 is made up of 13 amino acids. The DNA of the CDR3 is TGTGCCAGCAGTTTTGGGCGGAGGGGTGGCTACACCTTC. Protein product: CASSFGRRGGYTF.

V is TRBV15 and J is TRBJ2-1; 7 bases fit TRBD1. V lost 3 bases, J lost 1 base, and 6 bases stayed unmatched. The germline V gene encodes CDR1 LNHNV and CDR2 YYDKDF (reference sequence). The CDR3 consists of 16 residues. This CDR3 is CATSSNRGQSYNEQFF. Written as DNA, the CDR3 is TGTGCCACCAGCAGCAACCGGGGACAGTCCTACAATGAGCAGTTCTTC.

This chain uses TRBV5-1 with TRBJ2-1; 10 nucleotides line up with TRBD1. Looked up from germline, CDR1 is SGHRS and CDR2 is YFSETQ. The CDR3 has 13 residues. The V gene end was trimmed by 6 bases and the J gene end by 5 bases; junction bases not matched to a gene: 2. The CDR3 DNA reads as TGCGCCAGCACCGGGACAGGGGACAATGAGCAGTTCTTC. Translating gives CASTGTGDNEQFF. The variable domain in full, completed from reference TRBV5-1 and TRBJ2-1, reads KAGVTQTPRYLIKTRGQQVTLSCSPISGHRSVSWYQQTPGQGLQFLFEYFSETQRNKGNFPGRFSGRQFSNSRSEMNVSTLELGDSALYLCASTGTGDNEQFFGPGTRLTVL.

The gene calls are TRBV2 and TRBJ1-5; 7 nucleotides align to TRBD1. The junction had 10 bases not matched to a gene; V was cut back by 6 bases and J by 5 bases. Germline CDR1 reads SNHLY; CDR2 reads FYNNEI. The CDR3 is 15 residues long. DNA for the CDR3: TGTGCCAGCAGACAGGGGAGTATGTGGGATCAGCCCCAGCATTTT. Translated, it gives CASRQGSMWDQPQHF.

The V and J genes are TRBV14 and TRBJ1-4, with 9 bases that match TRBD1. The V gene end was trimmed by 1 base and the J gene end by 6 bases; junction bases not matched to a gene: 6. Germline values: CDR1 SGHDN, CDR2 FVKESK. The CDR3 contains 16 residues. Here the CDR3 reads CASSQGLTGGDEKLFF. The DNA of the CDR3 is TGTGCCAGCAGCCAAGGATTGACAGGGGGTGATGAAAAACTGTTTTTT.

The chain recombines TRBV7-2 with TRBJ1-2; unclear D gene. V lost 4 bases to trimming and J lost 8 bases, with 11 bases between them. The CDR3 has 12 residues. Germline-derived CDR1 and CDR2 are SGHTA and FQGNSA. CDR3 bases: TGTGCCAGCAGCTCCACCGGGTTGGGCTACACCTTC. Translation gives CASSSTGLGYTF.

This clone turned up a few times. In nucleotides, the CDR3 is TGTGCCAGCAGTGATGACGGGCCCTCAGGAGGAGAACAGCCCCAGCATTTT. Translation gives CASSDDGPSGGEQPQHF. The gene calls are TRBV2 and TRBJ1-5; D is unclear. Germline-derived CDR1 and CDR2 are SNHLY and FYNNEI. The CDR3 is 17 amino acids. V dropped 3 bases and J dropped 7 bases, with 22 bases sitting between them.

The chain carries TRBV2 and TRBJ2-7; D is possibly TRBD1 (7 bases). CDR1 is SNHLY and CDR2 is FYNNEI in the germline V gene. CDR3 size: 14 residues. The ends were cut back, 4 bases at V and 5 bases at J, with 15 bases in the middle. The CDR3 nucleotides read TGTGCCAGCAGTGTGGAGCAGGGGGGTCACGAGCAGTACGTC. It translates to CASSVEQGGHEQYV.

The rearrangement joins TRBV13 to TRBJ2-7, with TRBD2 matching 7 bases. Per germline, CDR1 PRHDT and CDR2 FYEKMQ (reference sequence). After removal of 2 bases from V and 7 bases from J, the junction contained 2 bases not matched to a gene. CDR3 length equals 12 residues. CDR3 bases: TGTGCCAGCAGCTTACGGCGGGAGGAGCAGTACTTC. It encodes CASSLRREEQYF.

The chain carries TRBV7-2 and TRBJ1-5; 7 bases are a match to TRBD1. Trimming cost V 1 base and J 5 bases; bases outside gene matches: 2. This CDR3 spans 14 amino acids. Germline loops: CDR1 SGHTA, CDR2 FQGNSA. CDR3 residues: CASSLVTGDQPQHF. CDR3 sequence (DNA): TGTGCCAGCAGCTTAGTAACAGGGGATCAGCCCCAGCATTTT.

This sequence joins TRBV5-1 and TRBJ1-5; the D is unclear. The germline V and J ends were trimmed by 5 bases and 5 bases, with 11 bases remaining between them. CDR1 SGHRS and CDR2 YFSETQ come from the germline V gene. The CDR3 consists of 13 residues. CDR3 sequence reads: CASSEGRDQPQHF. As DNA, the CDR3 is TGCGCCAGCAGTGAGGGTAGGGATCAGCCCCAGCATTTT.